The 17 T cell receptor beta chains in this list originate from one sample, sequenced in a study of cytomegalovirus exposure and HLA in healthy donors. Clones were read by immunoSEQ multiplex PCR, and TCRdb kept only the in-frame ones, dropping some. The sample holds roughly 330,000 clones, around 87% seen once. The sequencing input was PBMCs. Every receptor here comes from a woman aged 25-40 years in good health and CMV-seropositive.

This sequence joins TRBV6-1 and TRBJ1-3; a weak D match, TRBD1 (5 bases). Trimming left V 7 bases short and J 0 bases short, with 10 bases between. This CDR3 spans 14 amino acids. CDR1 is MNHNS and CDR2 is SASEGT in the germline V gene. CDR3 DNA sequence: TGTGCCAGCATTGACAGATCCTCTGGAAACACCATATATTTT. It codes for CASIDRSSGNTIYF.

A word on this clone: At one boundary the junction diverges from the germline segment, which might be a read error. The chain uses TRBV18 and TRBJ1-2; 7 bases match TRBD1. This CDR3 has 14 amino acids. CDR1 KGHSH and CDR2 LQKENI come from the germline V gene. Here the CDR3 DNA reads TGTGCCAGCTCACCGACAGGGAAGGACTATGGCTACATCTTC. Protein product: CASSPTGKDYGYIF.

This clone is a singleton in its sample. The chain combines TRBV7-8 with TRBJ2-7; 9 bases are a match to TRBD1. The CDR3 has 15 residues. The ends lost 5 bases at V and 4 bases at J; junction bases unmatched: 9. Germline V gene lookup returns CDR1 SGHVS and CDR2 FQNEAQ. CDR3 region: CASSDRQGVFYEQYF. The CDR3 region has the DNA TGTGCCAGCAGCGATAGACAGGGGGTCTTTTACGAGCAGTACTTC.

The V and J genes are TRBV19 and TRBJ2-1; D may be TRBD2 (5 bases). The CDR3 runs to 12 residues. From germline, CDR1 is LNHDA and CDR2 SQIVND (reference sequence). V was shortened by 3 bases and J by 7 bases, with 7 bases between the two germline ends. CDR3 nucleotides: TGTGCCAGTAGTATGTGGGAGAATGAGCAGTTCTTC. Protein product: CASSMWENEQFF.

This chain joins TRBV7-8 and TRBJ1-1, with a possible D match to TRBD1 (5 bases). CDR1 SGHVS and CDR2 FQNEAQ come from the germline V gene. V lost 3 bases and J lost 4, with 6 bases in between. The CDR3 has 12 amino acids. In DNA, the CDR3 is TGTGCCAGCAGCTTGGACATCACTGAAGCTTTCTTT. Translating gives CASSLDITEAFF.

The V call is TRBV29-1, the J call TRBJ1-1, with D hard to call. Germline V gene data show CDR1 as SQVTM and CDR2 as ANQGSEA. CDR3 size: 14 residues. V lost 3 bases and J lost 2, with 13 bases in between. DNA for the CDR3: TGCAGCGTTGACCTGGGCCCAGGTAACACTGAAGCTTTCTTT. This gives the protein CSVDLGPGNTEAFF. The full variable domain, its missing parts supplied by reference TRBV29-1 and TRBJ1-1, is SAVISQKPSRDICQRGTSLTIQCQVDSQVTMMFWYRQQPGQSLTLIATANQGSEATYESGFVIDKFPISRPNLTFSTLTVSNMSPEDSSIYLCSVDLGPGNTEAFFGQGTRLTVV.

This CDR3 reads CASSQVWSGSTDTQYF. The CDR3 region has the DNA TGTGCCAGCAGTCAAGTGTGGAGTGGGAGCACAGATACGCAGTATTTT. This chain joins TRBV6-1 and TRBJ2-3; D gene ambiguous. Trimming left V 5 bases short and J 0 bases short, with 15 bases between. Germline CDR1 is MNHNS and CDR2 is SASEGT. The CDR3 sequence is 16 residues long.

The chain is built from TRBV6-5 and TRBJ2-3, with D maybe TRBD2 (6 bases). In germline, CDR1 is MNHEY, CDR2 SVGAGI. Trimming shortened V by 4 bases and J by 2 bases, and 13 bases separated the two germline ends. The CDR3 covers 15 residues. DNA for the CDR3: TGTGCCAGCAGTTCATGGTCGGGGGACACAGATACGCAGTATTTT. Protein product: CASSSWSGDTDTQYF.

The chain is built from TRBV7-2 and TRBJ1-3; a weak D match, TRBD1 (5 bases). The germline CDR1 and CDR2 sequences are SGHTA and FQGNSA. V was cut by 6 bases and J by 0 bases, with 6 bases left in between. This CDR3 has 13 amino acids. The CDR3 loop is CASRGLSGNTIYF. For the CDR3, the DNA is TGTGCCAGCAGGGGACTCTCTGGAAACACCATATATTTT.

A few counts support this clone. The CDR3: CASSRSLSNEQFF. CDR3 nucleotides: TGTGCCAGCAGCCGTTCCCTTAGCAATGAGCAGTTCTTC. V and J are TRBV7-6 and TRBJ2-1, with D unclear. Trimming pared 5 bases from V and 6 bases from J, leaving 11 bases between. CDR1 and CDR2 from the germline V gene are SGHVS and FNYEAQ. This CDR3 has 13 amino acids.

The chain joins TRBV28 to TRBJ1-2; TRBD1 aligns across 7 bases. Germline CDR1 is MDHEN and CDR2 is SYDVKM. The CDR3 has 15 amino acids. V dropped 2 bases and J dropped 4; count of bases not matched to a gene: 7. The DNA for the CDR3 is TGTGCCAGCAGTTTAACGGGACAGAATATCTATGGCTACACCTTC. As protein: CASSLTGQNIYGYTF.

The chain is built from TRBV28 and TRBJ1-5; tentatively, D is TRBD1 (5 bases). CDR1 and CDR2 (germline): MDHEN, SYDVKM. This CDR3 has 14 amino acids. Trimming removed 2 bases from V and 11 bases from J, with 16 bases in between. DNA for the CDR3: TGTGCCAGCAGTTTACTAGGCAGGGAGGAGTCCCAGCATTTT. Residues: CASSLLGREESQHF.

This clone has only one observation. V is TRBV2 and J is TRBJ2-5; the match to TRBD1 covers 7 bases. The CDR3 runs to 13 residues. V lost 6 bases to trimming and J lost 4 bases; unmatched junction nucleotides: 5. Germline V gives CDR1 SNHLY, CDR2 FYNNEI. CDR3 bases: TGTGCCAGCAGACCTAACAGGGGAGAGACCCAGTACTTC. This encodes CASRPNRGETQYF.

The gene calls are TRBV18 and TRBJ2-2; TRBD1 is a possible D gene (6 bases). The CDR3 consists of 19 residues. Germline-derived CDR1 and CDR2 are KGHSH and LQKENI. The V end lost 2 bases, the J end lost 0 bases, and 19 bases lay between the germline ends. The CDR3 coding sequence is TGTGCCAGCTCACCATCCCCCTCAGGGGCCGTCGCGAACACCGGGGAGCTGTTTTTT. Protein: CASSPSPSGAVANTGELFF.

This clone was seen only once. V gene TRBV2 combines with J gene TRBJ2-7; D may be TRBD1 (6 bases). CDR1 SNHLY and CDR2 FYNNEI come from the germline V gene. The CDR3 length is 14 residues. Trimming removed 5 bases from V and 4 bases from J, with 15 bases in between. CDR3 in amino acids: CASSSTGHPYEQYF. CDR3 sequence (DNA): TGTGCCAGCAGTTCAACGGGACACCCTTACGAGCAGTACTTC. Drawing the rest from reference TRBV2 and TRBJ2-7, the complete variable domain is EPEVTQTPSHQVTQMGQEVILRCVPISNHLYFYWYRQILGQKVEFLVSFYNNEISEKSEIFDDQFSVERPDGSNFTLKIRSTKLEDSAMYFCASSSTGHPYEQYFGPGTRLTVT.

The CDR3 here is CASSSTGGYTEAFF. The CDR3 DNA is TGTGCCAGCAGTTCTACAGGGGGCTACACTGAAGCTTTCTTT. This chain connects TRBV27 to TRBJ1-1; 9 bases line up with TRBD1. CDR1 is MNHEY, CDR2 SMNVEV, per germline (reference sequence). J was trimmed by 3 bases and V by 4 bases; bases with no gene match: 3. The CDR3 runs to 14 residues.

The chain has TRBV5-1 and TRBJ2-1, with D tentatively TRBD1 (5 bases). With 0 bases removed from V and 7 bases from J, the gap between germline ends came to 14 bases. The CDR3 length is 15 residues. From germline, CDR1 is SGHRS and CDR2 YFSETQ. In DNA, the CDR3 is TGCGCCAGCAGCTTGGAGGGGCAGTCAGTAAATGAGCAGTTCTTC. Translated: CASSLEGQSVNEQFF.